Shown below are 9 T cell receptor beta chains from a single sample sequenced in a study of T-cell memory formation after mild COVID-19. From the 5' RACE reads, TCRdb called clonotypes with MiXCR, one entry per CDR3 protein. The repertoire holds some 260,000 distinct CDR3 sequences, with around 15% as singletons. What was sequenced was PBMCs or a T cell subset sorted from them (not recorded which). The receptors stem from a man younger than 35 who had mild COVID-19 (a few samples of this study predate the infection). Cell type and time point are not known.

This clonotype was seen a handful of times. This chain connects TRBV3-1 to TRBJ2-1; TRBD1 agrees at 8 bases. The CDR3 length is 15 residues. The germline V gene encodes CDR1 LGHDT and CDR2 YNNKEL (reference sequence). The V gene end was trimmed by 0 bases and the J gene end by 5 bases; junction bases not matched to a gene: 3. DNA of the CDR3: TGTGCCAGCAGCCAAGAAGGGACAGGTAACAATGAGCAGTTCTTC. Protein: CASSQEGTGNNEQFF.

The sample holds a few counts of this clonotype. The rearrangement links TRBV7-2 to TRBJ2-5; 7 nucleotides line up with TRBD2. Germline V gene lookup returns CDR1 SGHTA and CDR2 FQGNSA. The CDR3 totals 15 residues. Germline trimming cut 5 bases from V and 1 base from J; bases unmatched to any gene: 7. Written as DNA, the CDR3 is TGTGCCAGCAGCCGCCAAGCGGGGAGCCAAGAGACCCAGTACTTC. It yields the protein CASSRQAGSQETQYF. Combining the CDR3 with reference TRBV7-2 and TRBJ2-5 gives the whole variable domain GAGVSQSPSNKVTEKGKDVELRCDPISGHTALYWYRQSLGQGLEFLIYFQGNSAPDKSGLPSDRFSAERTGGSVSTLTIQRTQQEDSAVYLCASSRQAGSQETQYFGPGTRLLVL.

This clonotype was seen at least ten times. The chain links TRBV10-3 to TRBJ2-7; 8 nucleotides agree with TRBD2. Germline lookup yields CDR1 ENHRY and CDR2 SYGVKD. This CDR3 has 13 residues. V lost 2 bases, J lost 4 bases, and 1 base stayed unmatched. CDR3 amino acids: CAISETSGYEQYV. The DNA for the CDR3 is TGTGCCATCAGTGAGACTAGCGGTTACGAGCAGTACGTC.

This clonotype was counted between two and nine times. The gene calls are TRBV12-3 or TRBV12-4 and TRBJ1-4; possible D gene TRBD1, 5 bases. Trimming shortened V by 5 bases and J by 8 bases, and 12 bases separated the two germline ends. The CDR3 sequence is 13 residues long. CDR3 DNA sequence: TGTGCCAGCAGTCCACTCGGGGGGGAAAAACTGTTTTTT. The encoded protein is CASSPLGGEKLFF.

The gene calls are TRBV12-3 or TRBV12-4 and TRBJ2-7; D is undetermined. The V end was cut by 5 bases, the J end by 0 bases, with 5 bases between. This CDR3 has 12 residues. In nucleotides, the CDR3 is TGTGCCAGCAGTGGTCCCTCCTACGAGCAGTACTTC. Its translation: CASSGPSYEQYF.

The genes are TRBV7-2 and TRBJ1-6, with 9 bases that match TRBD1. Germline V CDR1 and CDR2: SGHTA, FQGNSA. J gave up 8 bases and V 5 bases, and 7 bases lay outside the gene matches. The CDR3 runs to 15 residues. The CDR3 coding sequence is TGTGCCAGCAGCACCTGGACAGGGGAATATTCACCCCTCCACTTT. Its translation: CASSTWTGEYSPLHF.

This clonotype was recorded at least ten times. For the CDR3, the DNA is TGTGCCAGCAGTCAAACAGGGGGAAACACCATATATTTT. This encodes CASSQTGGNTIYF. This sequence joins TRBV12-3 or TRBV12-4 and TRBJ1-3, with D perhaps matching TRBD1 (6 bases). The CDR3 has 13 amino acids. V shed 5 bases and J shed 4 bases, with 9 bases lying between them.

CDR3 region: CASSGTVGDQPQHF. The CDR3 DNA reads TGTGCCAGCAGCGGGACAGTAGGAGATCAGCCCCAGCATTTT. The gene calls are TRBV7-9 and TRBJ1-5; the match to TRBD1 covers 7 bases. J gave up 5 bases and V 5 bases, and 6 bases lay outside the gene matches. The CDR3 has 14 amino acids. The V gene's germline CDR1 is SEHNR and CDR2 FQNEAQ (reference sequence).

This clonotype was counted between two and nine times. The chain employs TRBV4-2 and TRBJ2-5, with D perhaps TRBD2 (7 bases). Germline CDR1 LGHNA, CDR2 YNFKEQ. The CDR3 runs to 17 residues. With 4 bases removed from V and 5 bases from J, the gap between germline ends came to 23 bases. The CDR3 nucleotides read TGTGCCAGCAGCCGAAAGGCGGGGGCATTGGGTTTGGAGACCCAGTACTTC. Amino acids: CASSRKAGALGLETQYF.